This T cell receptor beta chain was identified during a study of T cell repertoires in cytomegalovirus infection (dated by TCRdb to 2018 to 2020). Study-level background: Donor HLA type was relevant to the analysis, as public TCR beta signatures indicated carriage of CMV infection together with the matching HLA type.

V was cut back by 5 bases and J by 3 bases, leaving a gap of 7 bases between them. The CDR3 starts with the cysteine, ends with the phenylalanine, and has 13 residues. Just CDR3 DNA is preserved here, 39 bases in frame from base 1. The run used an Illumina HiSeq 1500. Starting from the raw public reads, TCRdb applied fastp trimming at Q25, assembled clones with MiXCR and retained in-frame beta chains. Entries that share a CDR3 protein sequence are merged under the most common genes and DNA. Recorded for this sample are under 150,000 distinct CDR3 sequences; approximately 24% of them occurred a single time. Around 32% of the sample lies in the top ten. Findings and caveats that apply to the study as a whole: In both this cohort and an independent roughly 350-donor cohort, the cumulative frequency of public TCR beta family members distinguished carriers of CMV infection plus the relevant HLA type. The ex vivo response was dominated by HLA-C-restricted CMV-specific TCR beta clonotypes, which also provided the single most frequent clonotype in two of eight donors.

This clonotype was observed a few times. No antigen is known for it. There are no base qualities to consult, and no much larger clone falls within one base. Sequenced: PBMCs, sequenced either directly or after in vitro stimulation (not recorded which). This chain joins TRBV12-3 or TRBV12-4 to TRBJ2-2, with TRBD1 as a weak D call on 6 bases. This TCR derives from a human donor in good health (CMV status not recorded). Some clones in this sample may be carry-over from other donors' samples. CDR3 region: CASSQGYTGELFF. At the DNA level, the sequence is TGTGCCAGCAGTCAGGGGTACACCGGGGAGCTGTTTTTT.